Listed here is a single T cell receptor beta chain. What it binds is unknown. This entry comes from a study of shared clonotypes between healthy human individuals. V gave up 5 bases and J gave up 6 bases; unmatched junction bases: 14. The germline V gene encodes CDR1 LNHNV and CDR2 YYDKDF (reference sequence). The CDR3 is made up of 16 amino acids. Profiling relied on immunoSEQ multiplex PCR, and the TCRdb table lists in-frame clones only, not all of them. The table has about 2.4 million clones, 80% to 95% seen once. Study outcomes and limitations: The study found about 5% of naive CD4 clonotypes shared across several donors.

Study donors comprised healthy, HIV-negative adults devoid of recent acute infection or vaccination. The TCR originated in a man aged 18 to 30 in good health. Some clones in this sample may be carry-over from other donors' samples. The chain has TRBV15 and TRBJ1-2; 8 nucleotides agree with TRBD1. The sequenced sample was naive CD4+ T cells from PBMCs. This sample's subset: CD45RA+ positively selected. The CDR3 reads CATSGWGLTGVDGYTF. CDR3 nucleotides: TGTGCCACCAGCGGATGGGGCCTGACAGGGGTGGATGGCTACACCTTC.